Listed below are T cell receptor beta chains from one sample, sequenced in a study of monozygotic twins with inflammatory bowel disease. For each CDR3 protein, TCRdb gives one entry from its re-call of the 5' RACE reads, without DNA. The sample's table shows roughly 300,000 distinct CDR3 sequences. Source material: blood. Source of these receptors: a human donor with ulcerative colitis or Crohn's disease, or a healthy co-twin of an affected twin (not recorded which). CDR3s include the opening cysteine and the closing phenylalanine or tryptophan.

J gene,V gene,CDR3 protein
TRBJ2-3,TRBV12-3/TRBV12-4,CASRTGGSTDTQYF
TRBJ1-3,TRBV7-2,CASTPPGNTIYF
TRBJ2-1,TRBV20-1,CSAPSPGLRANEQFF
TRBJ2-6,TRBV3-1,CASSPSSSGANVLTF
TRBJ1-1,TRBV5-1,CASSLFSLRDSTRRTEAFF
TRBJ2-7,TRBV10-3,CAIQGQEDYEQYF
TRBJ1-2,TRBV6-2/TRBV6-3,CASAGGQGYTF
TRBJ1-4,TRBV6-1,CASSPGTGTTNEKLFF
TRBJ1-4,TRBV5-1,CASSLERGSNEKLFF
TRBJ2-2,TRBV5-4,CASSLGLSGIDTGELFF
TRBJ2-7,TRBV2,CASSGLLAGAYEQYF
TRBJ2-5,TRBV4-3,CASSPNLVEETQYF
TRBJ2-3,TRBV20-1,CSARDSSGGITMYF
TRBJ2-7,TRBV6-5,CTSSPHIGEWYF
TRBJ1-6,TRBV6-1,CASSLNTANSPLHF
TRBJ2-1,TRBV9,CASSKQGQGINEQFF
TRBJ1-6,TRBV30,CAWSYRGSGTPLHF
TRBJ2-3,TRBV6-2/TRBV6-3,CASSYFRLDTQYF
TRBJ2-3,TRBV6-2/TRBV6-3,CASSYVRAAQDTQYF
TRBJ2-3,TRBV7-6,CASSPGSTQYF
TRBJ2-1,TRBV7-9,CASSFRLAGGNNEQFF
TRBJ1-5,TRBV7-2,CASSEDRGGQPQHF
TRBJ2-2,TRBV7-8,CASGHSGGAPGELFF
TRBJ2-5,TRBV5-6,CASSLGYGTQYF
TRBJ2-7,TRBV7-2,CASSLGGTSISYEQYF
TRBJ2-4,TRBV5-1,CASSPAPGQTLAKNIQYF
TRBJ2-7,TRBV12-3/TRBV12-4,CASSSADRVVHEQYF